The 18 T cell receptor beta chains reported below all come from one sample, sequenced in a study of identical twins. MiXCR, applied by TCRdb to the 5' RACE reads, yields one record per CDR3 protein. The sample has roughly 720,000 distinct CDR3 sequences, around a sixth seen once. These records were also assigned to another study, of T cells expressing NK-cell markers.

Sequences were obtained from PBMCs. These receptors all come from a woman aged 18-35 years in good health.

This clonotype was picked up a small number of times. The J gene is TRBJ2-7, the V gene TRBV7-9, with D tentatively TRBD1 (6 bases). Germline lookup yields CDR1 SEHNR and CDR2 FQNEAQ (reference sequence). CDR3 length: 15 residues. Trimming left V 5 bases short and J 0 bases short, with 14 bases between. The CDR3 spells CASSPTGLSSYEQYF. DNA for the CDR3: TGTGCCAGCAGCCCGACAGGCTTAAGCTCCTACGAGCAGTACTTC.

There are a few counts of this clonotype. This may be a read error, as it is one base from a much larger clone. The chain employs TRBV5-1 and TRBJ2-1; D uncertain. Germline CDR1 SGHRS, CDR2 YFSETQ. The V and J ends lost 1 base and 0 bases respectively, with 5 bases between them. This CDR3 has 14 amino acids. The DNA of the CDR3 is TGCGCCAGCAGCTTGATGAGCTCCTACAATGAGCAGTTCTTC. Translation: CASSLMSSYNEQFF. The full variable domain, rest sourced from reference TRBV5-1 and TRBJ2-1, is KAGVTQTPRYLIKTRGQQVTLSCSPISGHRSVSWYQQTPGQGLQFLFEYFSETQRNKGNFPGRFSGRQFSNSRSEMNVSTLELGDSALYLCASSLMSSYNEQFFGPGTRLTVL.

This rearrangement joins TRBV2 to TRBJ2-1; D is uncertain. The CDR3 covers 14 residues. Germline V gives CDR1 SNHLY, CDR2 FYNNEI. Trimming shortened V by 7 bases and J by 7 bases, and 17 bases separated the two germline ends. This chain's CDR3 is CASNRQAASNEQFF. In DNA, the CDR3 is TGTGCCAGCAACCGGCAGGCGGCGTCGAATGAGCAGTTCTTC.

This clonotype was found a few times. The V and J genes are TRBV6-5 and TRBJ1-6; 10 nucleotides match TRBD1. CDR3 length: 14 residues. J gave up 7 bases and V 7 bases, and 4 bases lay outside the gene matches. The germline CDR1 and CDR2 sequences are MNHEY and SVGAGI. The CDR3 reads CASIWDRGNSPLHF. CDR3 nucleotides: TGTGCCAGCATTTGGGACAGGGGAAATTCACCCCTCCACTTT.

The chain uses TRBV7-9 and TRBJ2-3; 11 bases fit TRBD2. J gave up 0 bases and V 5 bases, and 7 bases lay outside the gene matches. Germline lookup yields CDR1 SEHNR and CDR2 FQNEAQ (reference sequence). This CDR3 spans 17 amino acids. In DNA form, the CDR3 reads TGTGCCAGCAGCCAGGGACTAGCGGTGCTGAGCACAGATACGCAGTATTTT. Protein sequence: CASSQGLAVLSTDTQYF.

CDR3 protein: CASSLTRRGDTGELFF. CDR3 DNA: TGCGCCAGCAGCCTGACCAGGAGGGGGGACACCGGGGAGCTGTTTTTT. This chain links TRBV5-1 with TRBJ2-2; D may correspond to TRBD1 or TRBD2 (6 bases each). CDR1 SGHRS and CDR2 YFSETQ come from the germline V gene. Trimming took 4 bases from V and 3 from J, leaving 16 bases between them. The CDR3 is 16 residues long.

This clonotype was recorded a few times. The rearrangement joins TRBV5-1 to TRBJ1-5, with D unclear. Looked up from germline, CDR1 is SGHRS and CDR2 is YFSETQ. V was clipped by 5 bases and J by 6 bases, with 12 bases between them. The CDR3 contains 13 residues. CDR3 DNA sequence: TGCGCCAGCAGTTCAGACCCGGCTCAGCCCCAGCATTTT. The encoded protein is CASSSDPAQPQHF.

The chain links TRBV20-1 to TRBJ2-1; no reliable D call. V was clipped by 1 base and J by 8 bases, with 9 bases between them. The CDR3 is 12 amino acids. CDR1 is DFQATT and CDR2 is SNEGSKA in the germline V gene (reference sequence). CDR3 sequence (DNA): TGCAGTGCTAGAGGCCCCTTGGATGAGCAGTTCTTC. This gives the protein CSARGPLDEQFF.

There are a few counts of this clonotype. The rearrangement links TRBV10-2 to TRBJ2-1; 7 bases align to TRBD1. The CDR3 is 12 amino acids. Germline V gives CDR1 WSHSY, CDR2 SAAADI. V lost 5 bases to trimming and J lost 10 bases; unmatched junction nucleotides: 5. CDR3 protein: CASSMTGPEQFF. Here the CDR3 DNA reads TGCGCCAGCAGTATGACAGGGCCCGAGCAGTTCTTC.

Ten or more counts support this clonotype. The gene calls are TRBV7-2 and TRBJ2-7; D is uncertain. The CDR3 has 11 residues. Between the trimmed V and J ends, which lost 6 bases and 2 bases, there was a span of 5 bases. Germline-derived CDR1 and CDR2 are SGHTA and FQGNSA. CDR3 amino acids: CASSRTYEQYF. The DNA of the CDR3 is TGTGCCAGCAGTCGAACCTACGAGCAGTACTTC.

This clonotype was picked up a small number of times. The genes are TRBV12-3 or TRBV12-4 and TRBJ1-1; D remains unclear. Trimming took 3 bases from V and 1 from J, leaving 9 bases between them. The CDR3 sequence is 14 residues long. CDR3 sequence (DNA): TGTGCCAGCAGTTTGCAGATCCAGAACACTGAAGCTTTCTTT. The encoded protein is CASSLQIQNTEAFF.

The rearrangement uses TRBV27 and TRBJ2-3; possible D gene TRBD2, 7 bases. The germline V gene encodes CDR1 MNHEY and CDR2 SMNVEV (reference sequence). The CDR3 is 17 residues long. V lost 5 bases to trimming and J lost 7 bases, with 25 bases between them. CDR3 sequence reads: CASSPRFRGATDHTQYF. The CDR3, as DNA: TGTGCCAGCAGTCCACGATTCCGGGGGGCCACGGATCATACGCAGTATTTT.

The chain couples TRBV25-1 to TRBJ1-4; no firm D call. The CDR3 covers 11 residues. Germline CDR1 reads MGHDK; CDR2 reads SYGVNS. With 3 bases removed from V and 10 bases from J, the gap between germline ends came to 6 bases. This CDR3 is CASSDRSKLFF. DNA for the CDR3: TGTGCCAGCAGTGACAGGTCAAAACTGTTTTTT.

This clonotype was recorded a few times. This chain joins TRBV12-3 or TRBV12-4 and TRBJ2-7; 7 bases map to TRBD2. Unmatched junction bases numbered 10, after V lost 6 bases and J lost 2 bases. The CDR3 consists of 15 residues. The CDR3 sequence: CASSMISGTTYEQYF. In DNA, the CDR3 is TGTGCCAGCAGCATGATCTCCGGGACTACCTACGAGCAGTACTTC.

This clonotype has a handful of counts. The genes are TRBV20-1 and TRBJ2-1; the match to TRBD2 covers 9 bases. Trimming at V came to 6 bases and at J to 0 bases, leaving 3 bases not matched to a gene. CDR3 size: 14 residues. Germline loops: CDR1 DFQATT, CDR2 SNEGSKA (reference sequence). The CDR3 region has the DNA TGCAGTGCCAGCGGGAGGAGCTCCTACAATGAGCAGTTCTTC. Its protein product is CSASGRSSYNEQFF.

The rearrangement links TRBV12-3 or TRBV12-4 to TRBJ2-6, with no clear D. Trimming removed 2 bases at V and 2 bases at J, with 7 bases between. The CDR3 extends over 15 amino acids. CDR3 residues: CASSLFAAGANVLTF. CDR3 nucleotides: TGTGCCAGCAGTTTATTTGCCGCTGGGGCCAACGTCCTGACTTTC.

This clonotype was detected ten times or more. The chain is built from TRBV29-1 and TRBJ2-3, with 8 nucleotides matching TRBD2. J lost 0 bases, V lost 2 bases, and 7 bases had no gene match. CDR1 is SQVTM and CDR2 is ANQGSEA in the germline V gene. The CDR3 runs to 16 residues. The chain's CDR3 is CSVELRASGSTDTQYF. For the CDR3, the DNA is TGCAGCGTTGAACTAAGGGCTAGCGGGAGCACAGATACGCAGTATTTT.

This clonotype turned up a few times. A read error may account for a junction end that differs from germline. The chain has TRBV20-1 and TRBJ1-1; D gene uncertain. Germline assignment: CDR1 DFQATT and CDR2 SNEGSKA (reference sequence). The CDR3 is 11 residues long. DNA of the CDR3: TGCAGTGCTAGGTCACACGGCGGGGAGATCTTT. The encoded protein is CSARSHGGEIF.